This T cell receptor beta chain originates from a study of PD-1 blockade in classical Hodgkin lymphoma. Study at large: Nivolumab 3 mg/kg was given intravenously every 2 weeks. Findings and caveats of the study: Complete responders entered with baseline diversity on par with newly diagnosed patients, the results showed. With CD4+ cells, TCR diversity rose significantly by C4D1, but not with CD8+ cells.

Notes on this clone: The antigen is unknown.

Libraries were prepared by immunoSEQ multiplex PCR; TCRdb keeps only in-frame clonotypes and omits some of them. Found here are tens of thousands of clones, 77% of them singletons; the top ten hold about 39%. Autologous stem cell transplantation was followed by relapse in every patient, and brentuximab vedotin exposure varied. The CDR3 consists of 14 residues. Germline V gene data show CDR1 as MNHEY and CDR2 as SVGAGI. The V end lost 2 bases, the J end lost 6 bases, and 13 bases lay between the germline ends. This clonotype was sampled from a human donor with classical Hodgkin lymphoma. J is TRBJ1-2 and V is TRBV6-5; D is perhaps TRBD1 (6 bases). Sequenced here: peripheral blood mononuclear cells (PBMCs), sampled before the second cycle of nivolumab. CDR3 in amino acids: CASSYVWGADGYTF. In DNA, the CDR3 is TGTGCCAGCAGTTACGTGTGGGGGGCAGATGGCTACACCTTC.